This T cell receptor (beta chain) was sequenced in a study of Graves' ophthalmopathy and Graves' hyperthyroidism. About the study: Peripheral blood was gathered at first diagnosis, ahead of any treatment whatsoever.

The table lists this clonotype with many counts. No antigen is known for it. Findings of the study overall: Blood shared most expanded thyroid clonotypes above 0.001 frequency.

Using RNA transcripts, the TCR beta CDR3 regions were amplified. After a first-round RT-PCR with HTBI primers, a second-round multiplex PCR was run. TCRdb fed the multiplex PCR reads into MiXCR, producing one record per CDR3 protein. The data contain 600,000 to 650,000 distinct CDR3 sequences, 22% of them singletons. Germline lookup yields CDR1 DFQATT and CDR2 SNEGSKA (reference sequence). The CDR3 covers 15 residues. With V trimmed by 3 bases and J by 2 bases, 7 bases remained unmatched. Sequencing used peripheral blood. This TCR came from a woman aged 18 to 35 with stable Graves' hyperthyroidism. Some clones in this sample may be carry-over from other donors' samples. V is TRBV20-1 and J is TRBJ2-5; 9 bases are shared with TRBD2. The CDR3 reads CSASRGGVRQETQYF. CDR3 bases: TGCAGTGCTAGTCGCGGGGGGGTGAGACAAGAGACCCAGTACTTC.